This TCR beta chain was recovered during a study of OX40 agonist ivuxolimab in advanced cancers. Overall study: Dose-escalation patients had hepatocellular carcinoma, melanoma, renal cell or head and neck cancer. Partial responses, seen in three patients, involved one hepatocellular carcinoma and two cutaneous melanomas. Findings of the study overall: Low normalized clonal expansion also occurred in some nonresponding patients. CD4+ and CD8+ T cells in blood underwent clonal expansion by week 6 at 0.1 to 3.0 mg/kg.

The repertoire was sequenced with immunoSEQ multiplex PCR; TCRdb's copy has only in-frame clones and lacks some. The top ten hold 0.95% to 1.5% of the sample, which has around 68,000 clones, 75% to 90% seen once. Germline CDR1 reads SGDLS; CDR2 reads YYNGEE. The CDR3 extends over 18 amino acids. Trimming at V came to 0 bases and at J to 4 bases, leaving 10 bases not matched to a gene. Points on this clone: What it binds is not known.

The chain employs TRBV9 and TRBJ2-1; 10 bases are shared with TRBD2. The sequencing here drew on CD4+ or CD8+ T cells sorted from blood, taken in a trial of the OX40 agonist ivuxolimab. The sequence came from an adult with an advanced solid tumor such as melanoma, head and neck, liver or kidney cancer. The CDR3 sequence is CASSVALLAGTSYNEQFF. The CDR3 DNA follows: TGTGCCAGCAGCGTAGCTCTACTAGCGGGAACTAGTTACAATGAGCAGTTCTTC.